This TCR beta chain is drawn from a study of pediatric ulcerative colitis (dated by TCRdb to 2018 to 2020). The study in broad terms: Nine newly diagnosed, treatment-naive pediatric ulcerative colitis patients and a few non-IBD control children each provided paired blood and rectal samples. Findings and caveats that apply to the study as a whole: For technical reasons, blood samples from two patients gave substantially fewer templates, and these samples were excluded from the blood-rectal overlap analysis. Only a handful of individuals were included in the healthy control group, which was small. Autologous blood-rectal clonal overlap was significantly higher in ulcerative colitis patients than in controls, suggesting increased T cell trafficking to inflamed tissue. Two rectal CDR3 clonotypes turned up in every ulcerative colitis patient but in none of the controls. Because repertoires came from total lymphocyte DNA, patterns in rare subsets such as regulatory T cells may not be reflected. Controls, mild-moderate and acute severe colitis patients were separated by rectal repertoire features, and reduced rectal diversity due to clonal expansions was observed in acute severe colitis.

Using the immunoSEQ TRB Survey service, rearranged CDR3 beta regions were amplified from genomic DNA with multiplex V and J primers. To keep depth equal across samples, survey-level sequencing depth of up to 500,000 reads per sample was applied. Libraries were purified and pooled, and sequencing was performed on Illumina technology. The authors' pipeline ran thus. Productive clonality, sample overlap, pairwise scatters, CDR3 beta length, V/D/J gene usage and productiveness were all assessed with the immunoSEQ online tools. Calculated diversity was defined as the number of unique rearrangements divided by total templates, multiplied by 100, and Shannon and Simpson indices were computed as well. For principal component analysis, Z-score normalized data were analyzed with the R prcomp function and the ggbiplot package. Morisita's index was used to measure clonal overlap between blood and rectum within each subject. TCRdb's version of the immuneACCESS table is confined to in-frame rearrangements and falls short of the full clone set. An unresolved V gene accounts for under half of the shortfall where checked; the remainder is of unknown origin. From that table come the V and J calls and clone size; the DNA was used to work out D and trimming. Recorded for this sample are about 5,800 clones; about nine tenths of them occurred a single time. The ten largest clones capture less than 2% of the sample.

Details on this clone: The antigen it recognizes is unknown. Within one base of it there is no much larger clone, and no base qualities were kept.

In controls, colonoscopy was performed for suspected IBD, macroscopically and histologically normal endoscopy was observed, and no IBD diagnosis was made within the following year. A blood sample was obtained concurrently with the colonoscopy. The Wizard kit (Promega) was used to extract genomic DNA from blood and intestinal samples. The specimen was blood. This receptor was obtained from a girl aged 10 to 17 who was a control in a study of pediatric ulcerative colitis.

CDR3 region: CASSLVSGTYNEQFF. In nucleotide form, the sequence is TGTGCCAGCAGCTTAGTTAGCGGGACTTACAATGAGCAGTTCTTC. The sequence is built from TRBV7-2 and TRBJ2-1, with 8 middle bases fitting TRBD2. From V the trimming removes 1 base and from J it removes 4 bases, while the gene matches leave 3 bases of the junction unaccounted for. Based on the germline V gene, the CDR1 and CDR2 sequences are SGHTA and FQGNSA. The CDR3, from cysteine to phenylalanine, totals 15 residues. Only the CDR3 portion is preserved as DNA: 45 bases, with reading frame beginning at the first base.